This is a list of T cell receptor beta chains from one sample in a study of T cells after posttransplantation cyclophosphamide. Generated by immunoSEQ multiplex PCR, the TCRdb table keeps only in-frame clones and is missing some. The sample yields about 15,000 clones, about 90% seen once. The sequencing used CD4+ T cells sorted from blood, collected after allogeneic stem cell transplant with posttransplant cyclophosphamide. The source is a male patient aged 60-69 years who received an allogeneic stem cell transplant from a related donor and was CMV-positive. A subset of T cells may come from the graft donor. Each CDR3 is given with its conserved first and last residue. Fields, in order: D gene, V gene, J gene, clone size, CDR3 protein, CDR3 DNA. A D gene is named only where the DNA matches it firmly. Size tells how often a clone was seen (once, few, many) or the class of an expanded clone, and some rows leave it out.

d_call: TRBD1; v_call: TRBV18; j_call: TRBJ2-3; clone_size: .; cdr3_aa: CASSPRGQENTQYF; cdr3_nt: TGTGCCAGCTCACCCCGAGGACAGGAGAATACGCAGTATTTT
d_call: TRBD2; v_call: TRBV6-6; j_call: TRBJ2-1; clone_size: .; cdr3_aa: CASSPLTSGGNEQFF; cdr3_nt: TGTGCCAGCAGTCCACTGACTAGCGGGGGCAATGAGCAGTTCTTC
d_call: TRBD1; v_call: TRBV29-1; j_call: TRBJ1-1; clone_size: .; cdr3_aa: CSVERGQGASEAFF; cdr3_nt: TGCAGCGTTGAACGTGGGCAGGGGGCCTCTGAAGCTTTCTTT
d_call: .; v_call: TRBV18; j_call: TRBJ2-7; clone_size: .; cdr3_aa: CASSPPRGMENEQYF; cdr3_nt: TGTGCCAGCTCACCACCGAGGGGGATGGAAAACGAGCAGTACTTC
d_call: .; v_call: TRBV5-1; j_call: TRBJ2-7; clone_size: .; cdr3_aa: CASSTDLIGSYEQYF; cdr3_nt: TGCGCCAGCAGCACAGACCTCATCGGCTCCTACGAGCAGTACTTC
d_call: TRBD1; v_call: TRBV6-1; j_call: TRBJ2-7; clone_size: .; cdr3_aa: CASSRDRGRYEQYF; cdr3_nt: TGTGCCAGCAGTAGGGACAGGGGGCGCTACGAGCAGTACTTC
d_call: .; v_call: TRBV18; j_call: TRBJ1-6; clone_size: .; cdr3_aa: CASSPPFRGPYNSPLHF; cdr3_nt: TGTGCCAGCTCACCACCTTTCAGGGGACCCTATAATTCACCCCTCCACTTT
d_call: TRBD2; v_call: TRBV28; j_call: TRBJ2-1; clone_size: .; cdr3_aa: CAGGDVRNEQFF; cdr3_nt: TGTGCGGGGGGGGATGTAAGAAATGAGCAGTTCTTC
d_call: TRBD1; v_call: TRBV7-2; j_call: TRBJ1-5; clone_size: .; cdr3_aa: CASTGGQGAGQPQHF; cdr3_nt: TGTGCCAGCACCGGGGGACAGGGGGCTGGTCAGCCCCAGCATTTT
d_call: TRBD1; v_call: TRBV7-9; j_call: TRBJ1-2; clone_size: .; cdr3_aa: CASSSSDRVNSGYTF; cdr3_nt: TGTGCCAGCAGCTCCTCGGACAGGGTGAACAGTGGCTACACCTTC
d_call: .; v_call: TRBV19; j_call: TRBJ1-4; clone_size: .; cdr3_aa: CASNRGGLGEKLFF; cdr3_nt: TGTGCCAGTAACCGAGGCGGGCTCGGAGAAAAACTGTTTTTT
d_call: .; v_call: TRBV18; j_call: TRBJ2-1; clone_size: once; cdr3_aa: CASSRTQAYNEQFF; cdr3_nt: TGTGCCAGCTCGCGAACACAGGCCTACAATGAGCAGTTCTTC
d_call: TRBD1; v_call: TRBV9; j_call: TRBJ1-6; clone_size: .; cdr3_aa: CASSGQGSNSPLHF; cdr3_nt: TGTGCCAGCAGCGGACAGGGCAGTAATTCCCCCCTCCACTTT
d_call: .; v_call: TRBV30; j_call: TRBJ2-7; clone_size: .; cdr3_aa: CAWSGEAEQYF; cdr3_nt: TGTGCCTGGAGTGGAGAGGCCGAGCAGTACTTC
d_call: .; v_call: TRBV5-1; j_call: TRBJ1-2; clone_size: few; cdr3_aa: CASSFTRTVDGYTF; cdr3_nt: TGCGCCAGCAGCTTCACACGGACAGTTGATGGCTACACCTTC
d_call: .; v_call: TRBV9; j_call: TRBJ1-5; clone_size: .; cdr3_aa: CASSVDGYSNQPQHF; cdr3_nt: TGTGCCAGCAGCGTAGACGGGTATAGCAATCAGCCCCAGCATTTT
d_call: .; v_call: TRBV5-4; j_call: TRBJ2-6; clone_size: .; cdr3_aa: CASSLNRASSGANVLTF; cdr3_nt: TGTGCCAGCAGCTTGAACAGGGCCTCCTCTGGGGCCAACGTCCTGACTTTC
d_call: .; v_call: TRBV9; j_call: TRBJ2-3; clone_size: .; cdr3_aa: CASSVEGAGNTQYF; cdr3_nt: TGTGCCAGCAGCGTAGAAGGAGCGGGCAATACGCAGTATTTT
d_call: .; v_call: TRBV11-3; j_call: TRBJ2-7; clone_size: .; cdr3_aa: CASSFQGKSEQYF; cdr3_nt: TGTGCCAGCAGCTTCCAGGGAAAAAGCGAGCAGTACTTC
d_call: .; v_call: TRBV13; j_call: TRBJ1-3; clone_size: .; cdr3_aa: CASSTGRGSGNTIYF; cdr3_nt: TGTGCCAGCAGCACAGGCCGGGGGTCGGGAAACACCATATATTTT
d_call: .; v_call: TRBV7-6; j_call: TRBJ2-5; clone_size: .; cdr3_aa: CASRPTTGRGETQYF; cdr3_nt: TGTGCCAGCAGACCCACTACAGGGAGGGGCGAGACCCAGTACTTC
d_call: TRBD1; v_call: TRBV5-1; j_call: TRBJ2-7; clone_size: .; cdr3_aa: CASSLRQGAYEQYF; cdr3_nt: TGCGCCAGCAGCTTGAGGCAGGGGGCCTACGAGCAGTACTTC
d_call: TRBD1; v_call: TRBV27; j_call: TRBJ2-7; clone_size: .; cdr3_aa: CASSPRDSPYEQYF; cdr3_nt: TGTGCCAGCAGTCCACGGGACAGTCCCTACGAGCAGTACTTC
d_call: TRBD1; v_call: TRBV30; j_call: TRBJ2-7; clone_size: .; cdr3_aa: CAWSRDRKYEQYF; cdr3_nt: TGTGCCTGGAGTCGGGACAGGAAATACGAGCAGTACTTC
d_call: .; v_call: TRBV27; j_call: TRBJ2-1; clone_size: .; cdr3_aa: CASTELGGGGRVNEQFF; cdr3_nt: TGTGCCAGCACTGAACTGGGGGGGGGCGGAAGAGTCAATGAGCAGTTCTTC
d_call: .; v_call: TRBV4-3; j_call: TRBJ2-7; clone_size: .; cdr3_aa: CASSQEERDEQYF; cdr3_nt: TGCGCCAGCAGCCAAGAGGAGAGGGACGAGCAGTACTTC
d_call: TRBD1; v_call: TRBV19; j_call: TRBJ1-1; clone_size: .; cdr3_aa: CASSARQGALSRAFF; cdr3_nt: TGTGCCAGTAGTGCCCGACAGGGGGCGCTCTCCAGGGCTTTCTTT
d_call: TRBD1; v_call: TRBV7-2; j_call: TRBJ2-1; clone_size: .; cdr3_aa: CASSLGQGGEQFF; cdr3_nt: TGTGCCAGCAGCTTGGGACAGGGCGGTGAGCAGTTCTTC
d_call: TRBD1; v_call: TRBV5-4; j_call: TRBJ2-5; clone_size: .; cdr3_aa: CASSPRQGGETQYF; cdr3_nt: TGTGCCAGCAGCCCCCGACAGGGCGGAGAGACCCAGTACTTC
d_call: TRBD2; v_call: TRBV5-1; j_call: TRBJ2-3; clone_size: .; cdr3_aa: CASSAVPLAGGQGDTQYF; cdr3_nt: TGCGCCAGCAGCGCCGTTCCTTTAGCGGGGGGTCAGGGAGATACGCAGTATTTT
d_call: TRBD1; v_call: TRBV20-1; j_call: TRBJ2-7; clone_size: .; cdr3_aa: CSAVRGHEQYF; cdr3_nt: TGCAGTGCAGTGAGGGGGCACGAGCAGTACTTC
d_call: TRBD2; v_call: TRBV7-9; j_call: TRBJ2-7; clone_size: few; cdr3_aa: CASSTGLAGGIDEQYF; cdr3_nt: TGTGCCAGCAGCACAGGACTAGCGGGGGGGATCGACGAGCAGTACTTC
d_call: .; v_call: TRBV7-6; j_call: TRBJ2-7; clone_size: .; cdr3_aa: CASSLALAGANEQYF; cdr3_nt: TGTGCCAGCAGCTTAGCGCTGGCAGGGGCGAACGAGCAGTACTTC
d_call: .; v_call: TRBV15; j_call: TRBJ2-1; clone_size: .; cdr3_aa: CATSFPDRSSYNEQFF; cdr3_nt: TGTGCCACCAGCTTTCCCGACAGAAGCTCCTACAATGAGCAGTTCTTC
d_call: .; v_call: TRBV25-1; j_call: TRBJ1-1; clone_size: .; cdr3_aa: CASNGAGTEAFF; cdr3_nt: TGTGCCAGCAATGGTGCAGGCACTGAAGCTTTCTTT
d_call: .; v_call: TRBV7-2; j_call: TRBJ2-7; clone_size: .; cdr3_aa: CASSSSSGFHEQYF; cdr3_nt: TGTGCCAGCAGCTCGAGCTCAGGGTTCCACGAGCAGTACTTC
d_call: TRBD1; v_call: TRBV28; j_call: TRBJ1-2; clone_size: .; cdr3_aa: CASSPSTGDYGYTF; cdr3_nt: TGTGCCAGCAGTCCATCGACAGGGGACTATGGCTACACCTTC
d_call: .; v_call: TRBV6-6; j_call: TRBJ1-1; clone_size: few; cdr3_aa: CASIQGMGAEAFF; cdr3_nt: TGTGCCAGCATACAGGGAATGGGGGCCGAAGCTTTCTTT
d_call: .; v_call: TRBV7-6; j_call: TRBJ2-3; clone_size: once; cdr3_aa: CASSLGGGGFSTDTQYF; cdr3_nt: TGTGCCAGCAGCTTAGGTGGAGGCGGTTTTAGCACAGATACGCAGTATTTT
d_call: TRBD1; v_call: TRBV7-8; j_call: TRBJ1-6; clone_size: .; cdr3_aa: CASSPRTGETSPLHF; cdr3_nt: TGTGCCAGCAGCCCCCGGACAGGGGAGACTTCCCCCCTCCACTTT
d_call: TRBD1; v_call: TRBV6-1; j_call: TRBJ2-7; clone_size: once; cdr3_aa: CASSDHDRVRYEQYF; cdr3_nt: TGTGCCAGCAGTGACCACGACAGGGTAAGGTACGAGCAGTACTTC
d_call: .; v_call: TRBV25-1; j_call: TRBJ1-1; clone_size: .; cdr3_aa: CASRAGLSSEAFF; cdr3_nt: TGTGCCAGCAGAGCTGGTTTAAGCTCTGAAGCTTTCTTT
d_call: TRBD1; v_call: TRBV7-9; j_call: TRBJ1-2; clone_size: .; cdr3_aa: CASSLDRGRGYTF; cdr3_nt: TGTGCCAGCAGCCTAGACAGGGGGCGCGGCTACACCTTC
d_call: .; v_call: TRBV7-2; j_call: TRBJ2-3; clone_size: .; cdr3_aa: CASSLAPRGRSTDTQYF; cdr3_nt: TGTGCCAGCAGCTTAGCGCCGCGGGGAAGAAGCACAGATACGCAGTATTTT
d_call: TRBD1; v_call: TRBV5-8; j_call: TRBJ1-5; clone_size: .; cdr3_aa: CASSEGTAYSNQPQHF; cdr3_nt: TGTGCCAGCAGCGAAGGGACAGCCTATAGCAATCAGCCCCAGCATTTT
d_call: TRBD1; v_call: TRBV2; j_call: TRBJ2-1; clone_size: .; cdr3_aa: CASSERRGTGVVKGFF; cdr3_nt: TGTGCCAGCAGTGAAAGAAGGGGGACAGGGGTTGTGAAAGGGTTCTTC
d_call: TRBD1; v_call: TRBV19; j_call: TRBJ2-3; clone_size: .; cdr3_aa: CASSMLRMGQGARTDTQYF; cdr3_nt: TGTGCCAGTAGTATGTTACGGATGGGACAGGGGGCGAGGACAGATACGCAGTATTTT
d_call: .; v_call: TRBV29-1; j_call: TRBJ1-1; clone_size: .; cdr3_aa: CSGYDPGGAEAFF; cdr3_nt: TGCAGCGGATACGACCCGGGAGGGGCTGAAGCTTTCTTT
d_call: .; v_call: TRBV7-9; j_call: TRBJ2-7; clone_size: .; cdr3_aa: CASSLAAGIGEQYF; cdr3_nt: TGTGCCAGCAGCTTAGCAGCAGGGATCGGCGAGCAGTACTTC
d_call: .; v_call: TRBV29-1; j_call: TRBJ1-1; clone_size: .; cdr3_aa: CSVAAGGNTEAFF; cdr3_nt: TGCAGCGTTGCCGCGGGGGGGAACACTGAAGCTTTCTTT
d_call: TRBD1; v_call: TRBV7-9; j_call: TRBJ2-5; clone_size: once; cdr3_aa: CASSSTGAGETQYF; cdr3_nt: TGTGCCAGCAGCTCTACAGGGGCGGGAGAGACCCAGTACTTC
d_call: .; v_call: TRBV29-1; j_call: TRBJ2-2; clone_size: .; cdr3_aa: CSVGGPGGELFF; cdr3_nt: TGCAGCGTTGGGGGCCCGGGCGGGGAGCTGTTTTTT
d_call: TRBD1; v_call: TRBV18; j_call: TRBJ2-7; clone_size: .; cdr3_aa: CASSPTGVSPRYEQYF; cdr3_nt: TGTGCCAGCTCACCAACAGGGGTTTCTCCCCGGTACGAGCAGTACTTC
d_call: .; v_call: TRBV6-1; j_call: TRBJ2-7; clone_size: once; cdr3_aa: CASSEPTGPYEQYF; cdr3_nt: TGTGCCAGCAGTGAACCAACAGGGCCATACGAGCAGTACTTC
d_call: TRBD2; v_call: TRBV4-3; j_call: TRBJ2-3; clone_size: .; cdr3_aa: CASSHELAGMGDTQYF; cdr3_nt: TGCGCCAGCAGCCACGAACTAGCGGGGATGGGAGATACGCAGTATTTT